The 27 T cell receptor beta chains given below trace back to one sample, sequenced in a study of blood T cell repertoires in COVID-19. TCRdb keeps only in-frame clones here, not all; method: immunoSEQ multiplex PCR. The sample lists 100,000 to 150,000 clones; about 89% were seen once. Sequenced sample: peripheral blood. The receptors originated from a man between 60 and 70 years old with COVID-19, enrolled during active disease.

The rearrangement uses TRBV5-4 and TRBJ1-4; D is perhaps TRBD1 (5 bases). CDR1 is SGHNT, CDR2 YYREEE, per germline (reference sequence). This CDR3 comprises 15 residues. The germline V and J ends were trimmed by 4 bases and 0 bases, with 10 bases remaining between them. As DNA, the CDR3 is TGTGCCAGCAGCCCGGGGGGGGCAACTAATGAAAAACTGTTTTTT. Translation gives CASSPGGATNEKLFF.

CDR3 nucleotides: TGTGCCAGCAGCCCCCTGGCAGAAAATTCACCCCTCCACTTT. Translated, it gives CASSPLAENSPLHF. The chain employs TRBV9 and TRBJ1-6; D is ambiguous. Germline V gives CDR1 SGDLS, CDR2 YYNGEE. The V end lost 4 bases, the J end lost 7 bases, and 12 bases lay between the germline ends. The CDR3 loop spans 14 amino acids.

The chain recombines TRBV5-6 with TRBJ2-7; a possible D gene is TRBD1 (6 bases). The CDR3 runs 15 residues. The V gene's germline CDR1 is SGHDT and CDR2 YYEEEE. Trimming took off 2 bases at V and 6 bases at J, with 18 bases between the two ends. The CDR3 DNA reads TGTGCCAGCAGCTTACGAAACAACCCAGGGGCCGAGCAGTACTTC. This encodes CASSLRNNPGAEQYF.

There are a few counts of this clone. The chain combines TRBV5-6 with TRBJ1-2; 9 nucleotides align to TRBD1. V shed 4 bases and J 3 bases; nucleotides not matched to a gene: 4. Per germline, CDR1 SGHDT and CDR2 YYEEEE. The length of the CDR3 is 14 residues. CDR3 amino acids: CASSNRGRDYGYTF. As DNA, the CDR3 is TGTGCCAGCAGCAACAGGGGGCGGGACTATGGCTACACCTTC.

This rearrangement joins TRBV7-2 to TRBJ1-2; D unresolved. Deletions cut 2 bases from V and 0 bases from J, with 16 bases between. The CDR3 length is 17 residues. CDR1 is SGHTA, CDR2 FQGNSA, per germline. The DNA of the CDR3 is TGTGCCAGCAGCTTATCAGTGAATCAGATGGCTAACTATGGCTACACCTTC. Translation: CASSLSVNQMANYGYTF.

The V and J genes are TRBV4-3 and TRBJ1-3; D may be TRBD1 (5 bases). Germline CDR1 is LGHNA and CDR2 is YSLEER. Trimming removed 3 bases at V and 2 bases at J, with 11 bases between. The CDR3 has 15 residues. The CDR3 DNA follows: TGCGCCAGCAGCCAGGACACCTTCACTGGAAACACCATATATTTT. Protein sequence: CASSQDTFTGNTIYF.

The gene calls are TRBV6-1 and TRBJ2-7; D is unclear. V lost 1 base to trimming and J lost 7 bases, with 14 bases between them. Germline V lookup: CDR1 MNHNS, CDR2 SASEGT. The CDR3 runs 14 residues. The CDR3 reads CASSEVENALEQYF. The CDR3 coding sequence is TGTGCCAGCAGTGAAGTCGAGAATGCTTTGGAGCAGTACTTC.

V is TRBV6-5 and J is TRBJ1-1; a possible D gene is TRBD1 (5 bases). The length of the CDR3 is 14 residues. The germline gives CDR1 MNHEY, CDR2 SVGAGI. V lost 4 bases, J lost 0 bases, and 9 bases lay in between. CDR3 nucleotides: TGTGCCAGCAGTTCCCTGACAGTGAACACTGAAGCTTTCTTT. Protein product: CASSSLTVNTEAFF.

The chain uses TRBV3-1 (or the pseudogene TRBV3-2) and TRBJ1-1; possible D gene TRBD1, 6 bases. CDR3 length equals 13 residues. The ends were cut back, 4 bases at V and 6 bases at J, with 12 bases in the middle. Germline CDR1 and CDR2: LGHDT and YNNKEL (reference sequence). CDR3 DNA: TGTGCCAGCAGCCCAGAAGAGGGGGCTGAAGCTTTCTTT. It is translated as CASSPEEGAEAFF.

The gene calls are TRBV6-6 and TRBJ1-2; D remains ambiguous. V gave up 0 bases and J gave up 8 bases, with 19 bases separating them. The CDR3 is made up of 16 amino acids. Germline V gene data show CDR1 as MNHNY and CDR2 as SVGAGI (reference sequence). The CDR3 is CASSYSVVGRSGGYTF. CDR3 in DNA: TGTGCCAGCAGTTACTCGGTGGTAGGGAGGTCCGGAGGCTACACCTTC.

J is TRBJ2-1 and V is TRBV29-1; unclear D gene. Germline CDR1 and CDR2: SQVTM and ANQGSEA. The CDR3 sequence is 15 residues long. The V gene lost 8 bases and the J gene lost 0 bases, with 17 bases spanning the gap. The CDR3 coding sequence is TGCAGCCAACAGCCCCCGGAAAGCTCCTACAATGAGCAGTTCTTC. It is translated as CSQQPPESSYNEQFF.

The V call is TRBV24-1, the J call TRBJ2-5; 10 positions match TRBD2. The CDR3 is 17 amino acids. CDR1 and CDR2 from the germline V gene are KGHDR and SFDVKD. V shed 5 bases, J shed 0 bases, and the junction held 8 bases outside the gene matches. This chain's CDR3 is CATSGKRGGRYQETQYF. The CDR3 DNA follows: TGTGCCACCAGTGGGAAGCGGGGGGGCCGGTACCAAGAGACCCAGTACTTC.

The rearrangement joins TRBV5-4 to TRBJ1-2, with TRBD1 identical over 10 bases. Germline CDR1 SGHNT, CDR2 YYREEE (reference sequence). The ends lost 5 bases at V and 8 bases at J; junction bases unmatched: 6. This CDR3 is built from 13 residues. CDR3 nucleotides: TGTGCCAGCAGAGACGGGACAGGGGTCGGCTACACCTTC. This codes for CASRDGTGVGYTF.

CDR3 loop: CATTPGADTQYF. The CDR3 DNA reads TGTGCCACCACCCCAGGGGCAGATACGCAGTATTTT. This chain links TRBV25-1 with TRBJ2-3; D might be TRBD1 (6 bases). The V and J ends lost 10 bases and 4 bases respectively, with 12 bases between them. The CDR3 has 12 amino acids. Germline values: CDR1 MGHDK, CDR2 SYGVNS.

This sequence joins TRBV7-2 and TRBJ2-2, with TRBD2 identical over 8 bases. Germline CDR1 and CDR2: SGHTA and FQGNSA. The CDR3 has 17 residues. V lost 2 bases to trimming and J lost 2 bases; unmatched junction nucleotides: 7. As DNA, the CDR3 is TGTGCCAGCAGCTTATTTGCGGGGGGACCAAACACCGGGGAGCTGTTTTTT. Translation gives CASSLFAGGPNTGELFF. Full variable domain (missing parts from reference TRBV7-2 and TRBJ2-2): GAGVSQSPSNKVTEKGKDVELRCDPISGHTALYWYRQSLGQGLEFLIYFQGNSAPDKSGLPSDRFSAERTGGSVSTLTIQRTQQEDSAVYLCASSLFAGGPNTGELFFGEGSRLTVL.

The chain is built from TRBV19 and TRBJ2-3; D remains ambiguous. Germline CDR1 reads LNHDA; CDR2 reads SQIVND (reference sequence). Trimming pared 4 bases from V and 7 bases from J, leaving 9 bases between. The CDR3 is 12 amino acids. CDR3 nucleotide sequence: TGTGCCAGTAGTAGTACGAGAAATACGCAGTATTTT. It specifies CASSSTRNTQYF.

The rearrangement uses TRBV6-6 and TRBJ2-1, with TRBD1 matching 7 bases. V trimming: 8 bases; J trimming: 7 bases; junction bases outside the gene matches: 11. Germline CDR1 reads MNHNY; CDR2 reads SVGAGI (reference sequence). CDR3 length equals 14 residues. CDR3 DNA sequence: TGTGCCAGCGTACGGGACAGTCATTCAAATGAGCAGTTCTTC. This translates into CASVRDSHSNEQFF.

This clone was observed a single time. The chain is built from TRBV6-2 or TRBV6-3 and TRBJ1-4, with 11 bases lining up with TRBD1. Losses at the gene ends were 0 bases for V and 3 bases for J; bases not matched to a gene: 12. Germline V lookup: CDR1 MNHEY, CDR2 SVGEGT. The CDR3 length is 20 residues. This CDR3 is CASSYSTPGTGGYSNEKLFF. The DNA of the CDR3 is TGTGCCAGCAGTTACTCGACCCCAGGGACAGGGGGTTATTCTAATGAAAAACTGTTTTTT.

The V gene is TRBV12-3 or TRBV12-4, the J gene TRBJ1-1; the D gene is possibly TRBD1 (5 bases). The CDR3 has 12 residues. Trimming removed 5 bases from V and 5 bases from J, with 9 bases in between. DNA of the CDR3: TGTGCCAGCAGTCCGCAGGGTACTGAAGCTTTCTTT. Translation gives CASSPQGTEAFF.

The chain combines TRBV7-2 with TRBJ2-3; TRBD2 matches at 11 bases. The CDR3 consists of 18 residues. Germline V lookup: CDR1 SGHTA, CDR2 FQGNSA. The ends lost 5 bases at V and 5 bases at J; junction bases unmatched: 15. The CDR3 spells CASSPTNLIAGGRDTQYF. The CDR3 coding sequence is TGTGCCAGCAGCCCAACCAACCTTATAGCGGGGGGGCGAGATACGCAGTATTTT. Supplemented by reference TRBV7-2 and TRBJ2-3, the full variable domain reads GAGVSQSPSNKVTEKGKDVELRCDPISGHTALYWYRQSLGQGLEFLIYFQGNSAPDKSGLPSDRFSAERTGGSVSTLTIQRTQQEDSAVYLCASSPTNLIAGGRDTQYFGPGTRLTVL.

This clone was detected only a few times. The chain recombines TRBV5-4 with TRBJ2-1; D is possibly TRBD1 (5 bases). The germline V gene has CDR1 SGHNT and CDR2 YYREEE (reference sequence). The germline V and J ends were trimmed by 0 bases and 1 base, with 11 bases remaining between them. The CDR3 totals 16 residues. The CDR3 region is CASSLGLPGSYNEQFF. The DNA of the CDR3 is TGTGCCAGCAGCTTGGGTCTCCCAGGGTCCTACAATGAGCAGTTCTTC.

This clone was seen only a few times. The CDR3 reads CASSQSPWYAAGNTIYF. The CDR3, as DNA: TGCGCCAGCAGTCAATCCCCGTGGTACGCGGCTGGAAACACCATATATTTT. J is TRBJ1-3 and V is TRBV23-1; D is unclear. TRBV23-1 counts as an open reading frame of uncertain function. V was pared by 0 bases and J by 2 bases, with 14 bases between. The CDR3 runs to 17 residues.

This rearrangement joins TRBV4-3 to TRBJ2-7, with D possibly matching TRBD2 (5 bases). The CDR3 has 15 residues. V gave up 0 bases and J gave up 0 bases, with 9 bases separating them. Germline CDR1 LGHNA, CDR2 YSLEER. The DNA for the CDR3 is TGCGCCAGCAGCCAAGAAGGAGGAATCTCCTACGAGCAGTACTTC. Amino acids: CASSQEGGISYEQYF.

J is TRBJ2-5 and V is TRBV19, with D hard to call. The germline V gene encodes CDR1 LNHDA and CDR2 SQIVND (reference sequence). The CDR3 loop spans 15 amino acids. V was clipped by 3 bases and J by 2 bases, with 13 bases between them. The CDR3 region has the DNA TGTGCCAGTAGTATCGGCGAGAACGGGCAAGAGACCCAGTACTTC. Translated, it gives CASSIGENGQETQYF.

The genes are TRBV2 and TRBJ2-7, with D tentatively TRBD2 (6 bases). The germline V gene encodes CDR1 SNHLY and CDR2 FYNNEI. V lost 3 bases and J lost 9, with 12 bases in between. The length of the CDR3 is 12 residues. The DNA of the CDR3 is TGTGCCAGCAGTGAGACACGGAGGGGGCAGTACTTC. Protein sequence: CASSETRRGQYF.

CDR3 sequence (DNA): TGTGCCAGCTCACCACCGGGGCAGGGGGATAATTCACCCCTCCACTTT. As protein: CASSPPGQGDNSPLHF. This sequence joins TRBV18 and TRBJ1-6; 7 bases match TRBD1. Germline CDR1 KGHSH, CDR2 LQKENI. This CDR3 is built from 16 residues. J gave up 5 bases and V 0 bases, and 4 bases lay outside the gene matches.

This chain uses TRBV7-9 with TRBJ1-2; 8 positions agree with TRBD1. The CDR3 consists of 15 residues. Trimming removed 4 bases from V and 1 base from J; junction bases left unmatched: 5. The germline gives CDR1 SEHNR, CDR2 FQNEAQ (reference sequence). CDR3 residues: CASSSTDRGNYGYTF. The CDR3 DNA follows: TGTGCCAGCAGCTCCACTGACAGGGGTAACTATGGCTACACCTTC. Full variable domain (outside the CDR3, taken from reference TRBV7-9 and TRBJ1-2): DTGVSQNPRHKITKRGQNVTFRCDPISEHNRLYWYRQTLGQGPEFLTYFQNEAQLEKSRLLSDRFSAERPKGSFSTLEIQRTEQGDSAMYLCASSSTDRGNYGYTFGSGTRLTVV.